The following is a T cell receptor (beta chain) sequence with its context. Other DNA sequences in the sample encode the same CDR3. This specimen comes from a study of blood T cell repertoires in COVID-19. Looking at the study overall: Some COVID-19 samples were acute and others convalescent; all came from the United States, Italy and Spain. Sample material is recorded as cDNA or gDNA derived from T cells, B-cell-depleted T cells, or PBMCs.

As processed by the authors: It was from reference gene primer amplification that nucleated cell counts were estimated. Repertoires were generated with immunoSEQ multiplex PCR, while TCRdb's copy carries only in-frame clones and drops some. The DNA was the basis for D and trimming; V, J and clone size are from that table. The sample shows fewer than 100,000 clones, approximately 89% of them seen only once. Material: peripheral blood. The receptor was derived from a human donor with acute or convalescent COVID-19. The donor label of this sample is uncertain.

CDR3: CASSPRGAEQYF. In DNA form, the CDR3 reads TGTGCCAGCAGCCCCCGCGGGGCCGAGCAGTACTTC. The V gene is TRBV6-5, the J gene TRBJ2-7; tentative D call: TRBD2 (6 bases). V was trimmed by 6 bases and J by 6 bases, leaving 12 bases between them. In germline, CDR1 is MNHEY, CDR2 SVGAGI. CDR3 size: 12 residues.